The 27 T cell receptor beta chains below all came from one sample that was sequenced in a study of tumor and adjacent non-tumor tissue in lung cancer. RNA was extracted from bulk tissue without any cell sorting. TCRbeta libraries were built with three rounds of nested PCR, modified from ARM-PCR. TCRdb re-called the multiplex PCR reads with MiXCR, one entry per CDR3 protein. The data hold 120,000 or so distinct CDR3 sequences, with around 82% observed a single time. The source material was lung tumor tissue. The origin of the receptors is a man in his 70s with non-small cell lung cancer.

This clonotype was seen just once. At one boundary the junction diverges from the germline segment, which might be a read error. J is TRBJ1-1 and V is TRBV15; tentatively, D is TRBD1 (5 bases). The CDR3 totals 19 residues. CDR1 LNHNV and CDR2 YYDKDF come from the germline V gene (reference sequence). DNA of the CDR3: TGTGTCACCAGCATTGGTCTAATCAGGGAGCTGGTCATGAACACTGAAGCTTTCTTT. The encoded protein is CVTSIGLIRELVMNTEAFF.

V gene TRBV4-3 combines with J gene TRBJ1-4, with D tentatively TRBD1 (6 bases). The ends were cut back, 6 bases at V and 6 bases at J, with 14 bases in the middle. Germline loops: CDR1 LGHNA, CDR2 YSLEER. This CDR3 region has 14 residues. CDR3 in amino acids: CASSQRGSHEKLFF. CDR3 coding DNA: TGCGCCAGCAGTCAAAGGGGGAGCCATGAAAAACTGTTTTTT.

The DNA for the CDR3 is TGTGCCAGCTGCTCAGCCACAGGGGACGAGCAGTACTTC. Translating it yields CASCSATGDEQYF. J is TRBJ2-7 and V is TRBV13; 7 positions agree with TRBD1. Germline CDR1 is PRHDT and CDR2 is FYEKMQ (reference sequence). The junction had 9 bases not matched to a gene; V was cut back by 8 bases and J by 5 bases. The CDR3 loop spans 13 amino acids.

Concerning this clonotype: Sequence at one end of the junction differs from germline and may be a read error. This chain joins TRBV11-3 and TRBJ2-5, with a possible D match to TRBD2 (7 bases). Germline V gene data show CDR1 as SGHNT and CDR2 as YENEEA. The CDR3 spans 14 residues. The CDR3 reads CANASGWGRETQHF. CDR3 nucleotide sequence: TGCGCCAACGCCTCCGGCTGGGGGCGGGAGACCCAGCACTTC.

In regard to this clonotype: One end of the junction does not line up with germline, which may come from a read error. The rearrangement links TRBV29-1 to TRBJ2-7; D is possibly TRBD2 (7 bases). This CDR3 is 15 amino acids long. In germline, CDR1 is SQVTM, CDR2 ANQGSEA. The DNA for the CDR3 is TGCAACGTTGAGGGGGGGCGTGGAAGCTCCTACGAGCAGTACTTC. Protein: CNVEGGRGSSYEQYF.

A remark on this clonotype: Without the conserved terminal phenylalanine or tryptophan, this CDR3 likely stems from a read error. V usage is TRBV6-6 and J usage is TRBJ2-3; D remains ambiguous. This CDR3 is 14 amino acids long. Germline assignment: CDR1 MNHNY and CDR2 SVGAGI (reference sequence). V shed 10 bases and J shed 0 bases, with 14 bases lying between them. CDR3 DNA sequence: TGTGCCATCTTGGCCGCCTCTAGCACAGATACGCAGTATCTT. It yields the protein CAILAASSTDTQYL.

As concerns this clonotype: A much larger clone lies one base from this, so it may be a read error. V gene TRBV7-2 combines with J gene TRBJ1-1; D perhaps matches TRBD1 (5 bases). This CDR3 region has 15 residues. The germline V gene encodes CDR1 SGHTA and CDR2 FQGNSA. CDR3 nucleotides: TGTGCCAGCAGCTTTTCCTCGGCAGGGAACACTGAAACTTTCTTT. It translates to CASSFSSAGNTETFF.

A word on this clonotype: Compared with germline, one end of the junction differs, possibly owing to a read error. CDR3 sequence reads: CVSSLGGGNSPLQF. The CDR3 DNA reads TGTGTCAGCAGCCTCGGGGGAGGGAATTCACCCCTCCAGTTT. The gene calls are TRBV11-3 and TRBJ1-6; D may be TRBD1 (5 bases). The germline gives CDR1 SGHNT, CDR2 YENEEA. The CDR3 is 14 residues long.

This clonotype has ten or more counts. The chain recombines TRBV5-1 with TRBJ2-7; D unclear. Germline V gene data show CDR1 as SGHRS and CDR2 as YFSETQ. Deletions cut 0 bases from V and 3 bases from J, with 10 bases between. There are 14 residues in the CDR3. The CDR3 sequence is CASSLVTSNYEQYF. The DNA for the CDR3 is TGCGCCAGCAGCTTGGTGACAAGTAACTACGAGCAGTACTTC. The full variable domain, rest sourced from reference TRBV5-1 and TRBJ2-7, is KAGVTQTPRYLIKTRGQQVTLSCSPISGHRSVSWYQQTPGQGLQFLFEYFSETQRNKGNFPGRFSGRQFSNSRSEMNVSTLELGDSALYLCASSLVTSNYEQYFGPGTRLTVT.

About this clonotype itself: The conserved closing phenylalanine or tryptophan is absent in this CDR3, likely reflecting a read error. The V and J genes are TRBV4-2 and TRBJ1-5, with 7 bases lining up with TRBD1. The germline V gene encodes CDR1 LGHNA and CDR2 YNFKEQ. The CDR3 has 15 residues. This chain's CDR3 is CASSLQGTGDHPQHL. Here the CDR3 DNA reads TGTGCCAGCAGCCTTCAAGGTACAGGGGATCATCCCCAGCATTTG.

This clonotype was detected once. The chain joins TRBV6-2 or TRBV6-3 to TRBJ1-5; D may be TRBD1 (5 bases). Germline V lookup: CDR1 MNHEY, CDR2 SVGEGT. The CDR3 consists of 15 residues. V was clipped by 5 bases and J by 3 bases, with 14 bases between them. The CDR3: CASSKNLGDNQPQHF. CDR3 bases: TGTGCCAGCAGTAAGAACCTGGGGGACAATCAGCCCCAGCATTTT.

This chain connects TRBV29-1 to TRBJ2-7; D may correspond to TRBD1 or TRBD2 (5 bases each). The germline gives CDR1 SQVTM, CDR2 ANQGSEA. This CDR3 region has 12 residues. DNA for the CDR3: TGCAAGGCCTGGGGGACGAGCCCCGAGCAGTACTTC. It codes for CKAWGTSPEQYF.

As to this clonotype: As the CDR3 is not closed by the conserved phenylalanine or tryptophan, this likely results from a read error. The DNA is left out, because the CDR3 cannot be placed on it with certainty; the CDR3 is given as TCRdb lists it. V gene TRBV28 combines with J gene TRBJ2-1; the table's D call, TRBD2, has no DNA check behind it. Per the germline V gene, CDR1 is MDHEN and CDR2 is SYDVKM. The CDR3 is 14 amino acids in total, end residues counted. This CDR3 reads CASDSSVIDNEQSL.

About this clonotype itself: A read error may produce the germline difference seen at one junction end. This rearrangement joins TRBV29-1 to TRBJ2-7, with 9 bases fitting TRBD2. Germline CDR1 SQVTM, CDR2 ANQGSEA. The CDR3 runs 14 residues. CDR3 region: CSVDGLAWACEQYF. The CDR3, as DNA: TGCAGTGTTGACGGACTAGCGTGGGCCTGCGAGCAGTACTTC.

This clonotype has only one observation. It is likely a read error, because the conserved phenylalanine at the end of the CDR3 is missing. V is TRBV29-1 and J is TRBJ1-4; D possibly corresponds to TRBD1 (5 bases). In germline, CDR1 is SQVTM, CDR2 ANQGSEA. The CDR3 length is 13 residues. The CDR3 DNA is TGCAGCGTTGAGGACGGGACTAATGGAAAACTGTTTTAT. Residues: CSVEDGTNGKLFY.

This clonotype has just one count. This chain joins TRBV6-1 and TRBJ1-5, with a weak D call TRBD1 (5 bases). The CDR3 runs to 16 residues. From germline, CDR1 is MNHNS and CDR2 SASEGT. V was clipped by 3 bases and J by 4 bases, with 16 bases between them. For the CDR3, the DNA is TGTGCCAGCAGTGATATCGGGTCAGGGACTAATCAGCCCCAGCATTTT. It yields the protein CASSDIGSGTNQPQHF.

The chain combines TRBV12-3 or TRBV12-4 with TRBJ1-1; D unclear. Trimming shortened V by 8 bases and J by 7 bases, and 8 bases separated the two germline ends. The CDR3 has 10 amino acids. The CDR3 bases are TGTGCCAGCGGACGGAGTGAAGCTTTCTTT. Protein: CASGRSEAFF.

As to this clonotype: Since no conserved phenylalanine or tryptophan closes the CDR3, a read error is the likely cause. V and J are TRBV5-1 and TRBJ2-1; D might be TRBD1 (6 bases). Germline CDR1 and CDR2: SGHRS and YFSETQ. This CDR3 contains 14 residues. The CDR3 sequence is CASSILGAYSEQFY. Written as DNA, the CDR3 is TGCGCCAGCAGTATACTGGGGGCCTACAGTGAGCAGTTCTAC.

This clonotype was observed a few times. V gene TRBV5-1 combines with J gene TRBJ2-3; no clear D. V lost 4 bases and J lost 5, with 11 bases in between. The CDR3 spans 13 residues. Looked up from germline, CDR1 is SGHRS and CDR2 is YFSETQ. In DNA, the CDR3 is TGCGCCAGCAGCACCCTACCCCGAGATACGCAGTATTTT. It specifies CASSTLPRDTQYF.

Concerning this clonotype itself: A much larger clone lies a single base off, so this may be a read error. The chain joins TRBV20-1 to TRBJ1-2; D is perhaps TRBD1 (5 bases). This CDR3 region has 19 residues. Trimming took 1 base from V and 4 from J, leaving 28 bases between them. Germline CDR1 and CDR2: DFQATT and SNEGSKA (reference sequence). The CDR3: CSARAEAYLRQIALYGYTF. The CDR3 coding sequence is TGCAGTGCTAGAGCCGAAGCCTATCTGAGACAGATTGCCCTCTATGGCTACACCTTC.

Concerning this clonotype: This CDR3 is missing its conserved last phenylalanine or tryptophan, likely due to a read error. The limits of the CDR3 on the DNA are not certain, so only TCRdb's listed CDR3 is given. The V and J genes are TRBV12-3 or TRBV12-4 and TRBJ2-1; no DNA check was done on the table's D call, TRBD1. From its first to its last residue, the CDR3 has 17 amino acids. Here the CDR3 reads CASSLGQPVTYHNEQFI.

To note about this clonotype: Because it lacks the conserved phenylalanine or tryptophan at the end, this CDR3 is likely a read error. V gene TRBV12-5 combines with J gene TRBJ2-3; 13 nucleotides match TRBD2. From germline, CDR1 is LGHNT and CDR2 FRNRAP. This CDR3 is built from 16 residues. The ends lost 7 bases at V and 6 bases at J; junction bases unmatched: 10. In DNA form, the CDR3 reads TGTGCTAGTGCATCACTAGCGGGGGGGCCAGGGGATACGCAGTATTCT. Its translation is CASASLAGGPGDTQYS.

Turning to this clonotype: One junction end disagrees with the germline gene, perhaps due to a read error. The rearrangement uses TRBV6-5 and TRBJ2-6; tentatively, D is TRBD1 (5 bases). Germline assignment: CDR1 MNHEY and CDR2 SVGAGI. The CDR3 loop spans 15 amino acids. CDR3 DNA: TGTGCCAGCAGTTGTCCGGCGGCTGGGGCCAACGTCATGACTTTC. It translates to CASSCPAAGANVMTF.

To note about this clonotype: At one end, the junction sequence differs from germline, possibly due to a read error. CDR3 residues: CASSQDPRPKSDEKLLF. CDR3 nucleotides: TGTGCCAGCAGCCAAGATCCGAGACCTAAGTCGGATGAAAAACTGCTCTTT. J is TRBJ1-4 and V is TRBV4-2; D is unclear. CDR3 length equals 17 residues. Germline-derived CDR1 and CDR2 are LGHNA and YNFKEQ.

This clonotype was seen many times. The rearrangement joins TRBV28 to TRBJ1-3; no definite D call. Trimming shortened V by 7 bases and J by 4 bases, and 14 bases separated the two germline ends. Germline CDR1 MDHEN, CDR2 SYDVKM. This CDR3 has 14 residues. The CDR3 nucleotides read TGTGCCAGCAATAAATCTCCTCAGGGAAACACCATATATTTT. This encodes CASNKSPQGNTIYF.

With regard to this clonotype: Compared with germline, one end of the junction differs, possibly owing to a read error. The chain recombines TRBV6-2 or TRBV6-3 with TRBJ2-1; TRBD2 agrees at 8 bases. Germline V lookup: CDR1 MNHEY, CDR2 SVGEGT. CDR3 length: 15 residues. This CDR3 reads CVSSPGLGNINEHFF. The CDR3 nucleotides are TGTGTCAGCAGTCCGGGACTAGGCAATATCAATGAGCACTTCTTC.

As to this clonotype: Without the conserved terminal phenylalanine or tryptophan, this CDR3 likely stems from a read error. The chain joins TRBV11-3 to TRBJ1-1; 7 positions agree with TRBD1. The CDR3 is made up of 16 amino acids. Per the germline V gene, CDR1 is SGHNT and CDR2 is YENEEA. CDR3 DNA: TGTGACAGCATCTTAAAGACAGGGTGGATGAACACCGAAGCTTTCTTA. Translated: CDSILKTGWMNTEAFL.